Described below is a single TCR beta chain sequence and its context. The antigen remains undetermined. Germline CDR1 reads MDHEN; CDR2 reads SYDVKM. The CDR3 extends over 14 amino acids. Between the trimmed V and J ends, which lost 5 bases and 8 bases, there was a span of 16 bases. The source of the sample is a study of somatic mutations in cytotoxic T cells in rheumatoid arthritis. Once isolated by positive magnetic bead selection, the CD4+ and CD8+ cells had their purity checked by flow cytometry. As originally analysed: Among patient CD8+ clones larger than 1%, matches to published virus-specific TCRB sequences were rare. Assay used: immunoSEQ multiplex PCR; TCRdb lists only in-frame clones, some missing. The D gene and trimming were derived from the DNA, and the V and J assignments and clone size from that table. The sample includes under 15,000 clones, roughly 80% of them seen just once. Study-wide points: Comparison of CD8+ T-cell clonality between rheumatoid arthritis patients and age-matched healthy controls yielded no significant difference.

The sample comprised CD8+ T cells sorted from blood. J is TRBJ1-5 and V is TRBV28; D unclear. The receptor's source is an adult with rheumatoid arthritis. The chain's CDR3 is CASSPLGWAKPQHF. Here the CDR3 DNA reads TGTGCCAGCAGTCCCCTGGGTTGGGCGAAGCCCCAGCATTTT.